The T cell receptor beta chain described here comes from a study of CD8 T cells in ankylosing spondylitis (TCRdb year 2017). Some background on the complete study: The study profiled T cell receptor beta repertoires in healthy donors and ankylosing spondylitis patients to find disease-linked TCR variants. Peripheral blood was sampled, and synovial fluid was additionally collected from ankylosing spondylitis patients. The full study cohort comprised 20 to 30 ankylosing spondylitis patients and over a hundred healthy donors.

From the cysteine through the phenylalanine, the CDR3 covers 15 amino acids. CDR3 DNA only is kept here, 45 bases in frame from base 1. Between the V and J ends, shortened by 5 bases and 1 base respectively, the junction contains 14 bases. Data came from an Illumina HiSeq 2500. TCR beta libraries were prepared by quantitative 5'-RACE with molecular barcodes. Concerning the study's data processing: A new computational method based on a probabilistic model of VDJ rearrangement was used to identify disease-linked TCR variants. The public reads were run again by TCRdb, first through fastp at Q25 and then through MiXCR, and only productive beta chains were kept. Every distinct CDR3 protein forms one entry, paired with its most common genes and DNA. TCRdb assigned the V and J calls; the authors' analysis was not used. A total of about 280,000 distinct CDR3 sequences appear in this sample, about 20% of them only once. The top ten clonotypes cover around 8% of the sample.

Results and caveats for the whole study, not just this receptor: Some motif variants were previously reported in synovial fluid and blood of reactive arthritis patients, suggesting common disease-initiation mechanisms. The disease-linked clones showed a CD8+ phenotype and occurred at relatively low frequencies in peripheral blood. According to the report, matched synovial fluid samples from ankylosing spondylitis patients were significantly enriched for the disease-linked clones. A TCR beta motif made up of several highly homologous amino acid variants appeared to be characteristic of blood from ankylosing spondylitis patients.

This clonotype was seen a few times. It lacks a known antigen. Base-call qualities are not available, and no considerably larger clone is one nucleotide away. The chain is assembled from TRBV12-3 or TRBV12-4 and TRBJ1-1, with a tentative D gene TRBD1 over 5 matching bases. The clonotype comes from a male donor with ankylosing spondylitis or in good health (not recorded which). Sequencing was carried out using blood, either unsorted or a sorted T cell fraction (not recorded which). The bases read TGTGCCAGCAGTCAGTCCGGGACGGGGAACACTGAAGCTTTCTTT. Its amino acids are CASSQSGTGNTEAFF.